Listed below are T cell receptor beta chains from one sample, sequenced in a study of blood T cells in healthy people across ages. TCRdb itself ran the 5' RACE reads through MiXCR, one entry per CDR3 protein. This table has some 900,000 distinct CDR3 sequences, about 48% appearing once. The sample taken for sequencing was blood. These receptors were obtained from a man between 25 and 39 years old in good health. Both conserved end residues are part of each CDR3. The order of the fields is V gene, D gene, clone size, J gene, CDR3 protein, CDR3 DNA. The D gene is left open where the match is weak. Not all rows give a size; the values are once, few, many and, for expanded clones, a class.

v_call: TRBV19; d_call: TRBD2; clone_size: few; j_call: TRBJ2-3; cdr3_aa: CASSASGVPTQYF; cdr3_nt: TGTGCCAGTAGCGCTAGCGGAGTCCCAACGCAGTATTTT
v_call: TRBV7-9; d_call: .; clone_size: few; j_call: TRBJ2-3; cdr3_aa: CASSFAPVGPDTQYF; cdr3_nt: TGTGCCAGCAGCTTCGCTCCGGTGGGCCCAGATACGCAGTATTTT
v_call: TRBV12-3/TRBV12-4; d_call: TRBD2; clone_size: few; j_call: TRBJ2-5; cdr3_aa: CASRSVAGGQETQYF; cdr3_nt: TGTGCCAGCAGAAGCGTAGCGGGGGGGCAAGAGACCCAGTACTTC
v_call: TRBV6-1; d_call: .; clone_size: once; j_call: TRBJ1-6; cdr3_aa: CASSEGGSNQPLHF; cdr3_nt: TGTGCCAGCAGTGAAGGGGGGAGCAATCAACCCCTCCACTTT
v_call: TRBV4-3; d_call: .; clone_size: .; j_call: TRBJ1-2; cdr3_aa: CASSQGITGSYGYTF; cdr3_nt: TGCGCCAGCAGCCAAGGAATTACGGGTTCCTATGGCTACACCTTC
v_call: TRBV20-1; d_call: .; clone_size: few; j_call: TRBJ2-3; cdr3_aa: CSAPVYPGTDTQYF; cdr3_nt: TGCAGTGCGCCTGTTTACCCCGGCACAGATACGCAGTATTTT
v_call: TRBV3-1; d_call: TRBD2; clone_size: few; j_call: TRBJ2-1; cdr3_aa: CASSQESGGADNEQFF; cdr3_nt: TGTGCCAGCAGCCAAGAAAGCGGGGGGGCTGACAATGAGCAGTTCTTC
v_call: TRBV6-1; d_call: .; clone_size: .; j_call: TRBJ2-7; cdr3_aa: CASSSQSFYEQYF; cdr3_nt: TGTGCCAGCAGCTCACAGAGCTTCTACGAGCAGTACTTC
v_call: TRBV7-9; d_call: TRBD1; clone_size: few; j_call: TRBJ2-4; cdr3_aa: CASSPRGQLLAKNIQYF; cdr3_nt: TGTGCCAGCAGCCCGAGGGGACAGCTCTTAGCCAAAAACATTCAGTACTTC
v_call: TRBV4-1; d_call: .; clone_size: .; j_call: TRBJ2-4; cdr3_aa: CASSQDGSRLAKNIQYF; cdr3_nt: TGCGCCAGCAGCCAAGACGGATCTCGACTAGCCAAAAACATTCAGTACTTC
v_call: TRBV7-9; d_call: TRBD2; clone_size: .; j_call: TRBJ2-1; cdr3_aa: CASSLNGLVSREQFF; cdr3_nt: TGTGCCAGCAGCTTAAATGGACTAGTATCCAGGGAGCAGTTCTTC
v_call: TRBV5-1; d_call: .; clone_size: .; j_call: TRBJ2-2; cdr3_aa: CASSLRAGSQTGELFF; cdr3_nt: TGCGCCAGCAGCTTGAGGGCAGGCTCCCAGACCGGGGAGCTGTTTTTT
v_call: TRBV9; d_call: .; clone_size: few; j_call: TRBJ2-7; cdr3_aa: CASSPLDHAFYEQYF; cdr3_nt: TGTGCCAGCAGCCCTCTGGACCACGCCTTCTACGAGCAGTACTTC
v_call: TRBV7-8; d_call: .; clone_size: .; j_call: TRBJ2-3; cdr3_aa: CASSRTWGTDTQYF; cdr3_nt: TGTGCCAGCAGCCGGACGTGGGGCACAGATACGCAGTATTTT
v_call: TRBV25-1; d_call: .; clone_size: .; j_call: TRBJ1-2; cdr3_aa: CASSEGGGTSYGYTF; cdr3_nt: TGTGCCAGCAGTGAAGGTGGAGGGACCTCCTATGGCTACACCTTC
v_call: TRBV7-2; d_call: .; clone_size: .; j_call: TRBJ2-3; cdr3_aa: CASSPGHLGRDTQYF; cdr3_nt: TGTGCCAGCAGCCCCGGGCATTTGGGCCGCGATACGCAGTATTTT
v_call: TRBV20-1; d_call: .; clone_size: .; j_call: TRBJ1-1; cdr3_aa: CSAHPGGSGTEAFF; cdr3_nt: TGCAGTGCTCATCCCGGGGGCTCGGGCACTGAAGCTTTCTTT
v_call: TRBV18; d_call: .; clone_size: .; j_call: TRBJ2-3; cdr3_aa: CASSPRKGPGADTQYF; cdr3_nt: TGTGCCAGCTCACCACGAAAGGGCCCGGGCGCAGATACGCAGTATTTT
v_call: TRBV30; d_call: .; clone_size: .; j_call: TRBJ1-4; cdr3_aa: CAWSVGDDEKLFF; cdr3_nt: TGTGCCTGGAGTGTAGGGGATGATGAAAAACTGTTTTTT
v_call: TRBV12-3/TRBV12-4; d_call: .; clone_size: few; j_call: TRBJ1-5; cdr3_aa: CASSAAPGSGQPQHF; cdr3_nt: TGTGCCAGCAGCGCCGCCCCAGGTAGCGGTCAGCCCCAGCATTTT
v_call: TRBV6-2/TRBV6-3; d_call: TRBD1; clone_size: .; j_call: TRBJ1-2; cdr3_aa: CASSQTVTGGDYGCTF; cdr3_nt: TGTGCCAGCAGCCAGACCGTGACAGGGGGCGACTATGGCTGCACCTTC
v_call: TRBV6-5; d_call: TRBD1; clone_size: few; j_call: TRBJ1-2; cdr3_aa: CASSFTGERNYGYTF; cdr3_nt: TGTGCCAGCAGTTTCACAGGGGAAAGAAACTATGGCTACACCTTC
v_call: TRBV15; d_call: .; clone_size: many; j_call: TRBJ1-2; cdr3_aa: CATSREWDLGYTF; cdr3_nt: TGTGCCACCAGCAGAGAATGGGATCTTGGCTACACCTTC
v_call: TRBV6-1; d_call: TRBD1; clone_size: .; j_call: TRBJ2-3; cdr3_aa: CASSEVGTGIYTQYF; cdr3_nt: TGTGCCAGCAGTGAAGTAGGGACAGGGATATATACGCAGTATTTT
v_call: TRBV30; d_call: .; clone_size: .; j_call: TRBJ2-7; cdr3_aa: CAWRLEGVGSYEQYF; cdr3_nt: TGTGCCTGGAGGCTCGAGGGGGTTGGTTCCTACGAGCAGTACTTC
v_call: TRBV20-1; d_call: TRBD2; clone_size: many; j_call: TRBJ2-1; cdr3_aa: CSASRLAGGNQQFF; cdr3_nt: TGCAGTGCTTCCAGACTAGCGGGGGGGAATCAGCAGTTCTTC
v_call: TRBV7-2; d_call: .; clone_size: .; j_call: TRBJ1-4; cdr3_aa: CATGGATNEKLFF; cdr3_nt: TGTGCCACGGGTGGTGCAACTAATGAAAAACTGTTTTTT